One sample yielded the 31 T cell receptor beta chains listed below, sequenced in a study of glioma-infiltrating T cells after dendritic cell vaccination. Sequencing was performed with immunoSEQ multiplex PCR; in TCRdb, only in-frame clones are kept and a portion is missing. Of fewer than 25,000 clones listed, less than 85% are singletons. The material was blood, obtained before dendritic cell vaccination. The source of these receptors is a human donor with glioblastoma.

This chain connects TRBV30 to TRBJ2-4; D is ambiguous. V was trimmed by 3 bases and J by 4 bases, leaving 4 bases between them. This CDR3 region has 11 residues. Germline V gives CDR1 GTSNPN, CDR2 SVGIG (reference sequence). This CDR3 reads CAWSGKNIQYF. For the CDR3, the DNA is TGTGCCTGGAGCGGGAAAAACATTCAGTACTTC.

The chain recombines TRBV7-8 with TRBJ2-7; 7 bases align to TRBD2. The germline V gene encodes CDR1 SGHVS and CDR2 FQNEAQ. CDR3 length: 14 amino acids. J lost 0 bases, V lost 5 bases, and 4 bases had no gene match. The CDR3 DNA sequence: TGTGCCAGCAGCGGGCGGGAGAACTCCTACGAGCAGTACTTC. Its translation is CASSGRENSYEQYF.

DNA for the CDR3: TGTGCCAGCAGCTCTAGAGGAGCGGGGAGCACAGATACGCAGTATTTT. Translation gives CASSSRGAGSTDTQYF. V and J are TRBV7-9 and TRBJ2-3, with TRBD2 matching 7 bases. Germline CDR1 and CDR2: SEHNR and FQNEAQ (reference sequence). This CDR3 region has 16 residues. The ends lost 4 bases at V and 0 bases at J; junction bases unmatched: 7.

This chain connects TRBV5-8 to TRBJ2-2, with TRBD2 as a possible D gene (6 bases). V gave up 4 bases and J gave up 0 bases, with 10 bases separating them. The V gene's germline CDR1 is SGHTS and CDR2 YDEGEE. This CDR3 spans 15 amino acids. The CDR3 spells CASSPRGANTGELFF. The CDR3 nucleotides are TGTGCCAGCAGCCCACGCGGGGCGAACACCGGGGAGCTGTTTTTT.

V is TRBV4-3 and J is TRBJ2-3; possible D gene TRBD2, 5 bases. The ends were cut back, 0 bases at V and 4 bases at J, with 11 bases in the middle. This CDR3 region has 15 residues. Germline V CDR1 and CDR2: LGHNA, YSLEER. The CDR3 nucleotides are TGCGCCAGCAGCCAAGATTATTTGGGAGCAGATACGCAGTATTTT. Translation gives CASSQDYLGADTQYF.

V usage is TRBV28 and J usage is TRBJ1-5; D perhaps matches TRBD1 (5 bases). V was clipped by 6 bases and J by 0 bases, with 12 bases between them. The CDR3 length is 15 residues. Germline CDR1 reads MDHEN; CDR2 reads SYDVKM. The CDR3 DNA sequence: TGTGCCAGCAGACAGTGGGGGGATAGCAATCAGCCCCAGCATTTT. Protein product: CASRQWGDSNQPQHF.

A few counts support this clone. This rearrangement joins TRBV7-9 to TRBJ2-7; tentative D call: TRBD2 (5 bases). The CDR3 is made up of 14 amino acids. The V gene lost 6 bases and the J gene lost 5 bases, with 17 bases spanning the gap. Germline CDR1 SEHNR, CDR2 FQNEAQ (reference sequence). The CDR3 DNA follows: TGTGCCAGCAGACCGGACGGGGTAGTGGACGAGCAGTACTTC. Protein sequence: CASRPDGVVDEQYF.

The chain employs TRBV29-1 and TRBJ2-7; 7 bases are shared with TRBD1. The length of the CDR3 is 14 residues. Germline trimming cut 4 bases from V and 0 bases from J; bases unmatched to any gene: 6. CDR1 is SQVTM, CDR2 ANQGSEA, per germline. The CDR3 bases are TGCAGCGTTGCGGACAGGACCACCTCCTACGAGCAGTACTTC. Translated: CSVADRTTSYEQYF.

This clone was seen only a few times. V is TRBV6-5 and J is TRBJ1-2; maybe TRBD1 (6 bases). CDR3 length equals 13 residues. In germline, CDR1 is MNHEY, CDR2 SVGAGI. The V end was cut by 6 bases, the J end by 8 bases, with 16 bases between. The chain's CDR3 is CASSSTGTLGYTF. The CDR3, as DNA: TGTGCCAGCAGCTCTACAGGGACGTTGGGCTACACCTTC.

V is TRBV19 and J is TRBJ2-2; D is undetermined. This CDR3 is 10 amino acids long. V gave up 8 bases and J gave up 8 bases, with 6 bases separating them. CDR1 and CDR2 (germline): LNHDA, SQIVND (reference sequence). The CDR3 nucleotides read TGTGCCAGTGGCCTGGGGGAGCTGTTTTTT. Its protein is CASGLGELFF.

The chain uses TRBV4-3 and TRBJ2-1; 8 bases are shared with TRBD2. Germline CDR1 reads LGHNA; CDR2 reads YSLEER. This CDR3 spans 17 amino acids. The trim removed 4 bases at V and 10 bases at J, leaving 18 bases unmatched. CDR3 residues: CASSPTMREATSGEQFF. The CDR3, as DNA: TGCGCCAGCAGCCCCACTATGCGGGAGGCCACTTCGGGCGAGCAGTTCTTC.

This clone was seen a few times. This sequence joins TRBV2 and TRBJ1-2; D perhaps matches TRBD1 (5 bases). CDR3 size: 15 residues. From germline, CDR1 is SNHLY and CDR2 FYNNEI. Trimming shortened V by 8 bases and J by 4 bases, and 20 bases separated the two germline ends. CDR3 region: CASGGEATGLYGYTF. The DNA for the CDR3 is TGTGCCAGCGGAGGGGAGGCCACAGGCCTCTATGGCTACACCTTC.

The chain uses TRBV9 and TRBJ2-5; 7 nucleotides line up with TRBD2. The CDR3 is made up of 15 amino acids. Trimming cost V 3 bases and J 1 base; bases outside gene matches: 6. CDR1 and CDR2 (germline): SGDLS, YYNGEE. CDR3 amino acids: CASSGGGLFQETQYF. The CDR3 DNA reads TGTGCCAGCAGCGGGGGGGGACTGTTCCAAGAGACCCAGTACTTC.

This clone was counted once. V is TRBV7-9 and J is TRBJ2-7, with TRBD2 matching over 8 bases. The CDR3 is 14 amino acids. The V segment lost 5 bases and the J segment 4 bases; nucleotides outside the gene matches: 7. Germline V lookup: CDR1 SEHNR, CDR2 FQNEAQ (reference sequence). The chain's CDR3 is CASSPGGGVYEQYF. CDR3 in DNA: TGTGCCAGCAGCCCGGGGGGGGGCGTATACGAGCAGTACTTC.

The rearrangement joins TRBV5-1 to TRBJ2-7; 8 bases line up with TRBD2. Germline CDR1 SGHRS, CDR2 YFSETQ. V shed 1 base, J shed 2 bases, and the junction held 5 bases outside the gene matches. CDR3 length: 15 amino acids. The CDR3, as DNA: TGCGCCAGCAGCTTGATTCTAGCGGGCACCTACGAGCAGTACTTC. The encoded protein is CASSLILAGTYEQYF. The variable domain in full, completed from reference TRBV5-1 and TRBJ2-7, reads KAGVTQTPRYLIKTRGQQVTLSCSPISGHRSVSWYQQTPGQGLQFLFEYFSETQRNKGNFPGRFSGRQFSNSRSEMNVSTLELGDSALYLCASSLILAGTYEQYFGPGTRLTVT.

This clone was picked up one time. One end of the junction does not line up with germline, which may come from a read error. The chain uses TRBV10-2 and TRBJ2-5; the match to TRBD1 covers 11 bases. CDR3 length equals 15 residues. The germline CDR1 and CDR2 sequences are WSHSY and SAAADI. The CDR3 here is CASSYGTGGRETQYF. Written as DNA, the CDR3 is TGTGCCAGCAGTTACGGGACAGGGGGGCGGGAGACCCAGTACTTC.

This sequence joins TRBV7-9 and TRBJ2-3; D may be TRBD1 (6 bases). Germline V gene lookup returns CDR1 SEHNR and CDR2 FQNEAQ (reference sequence). V lost 0 bases to trimming and J lost 5 bases, with 15 bases between them. This CDR3 contains 16 residues. The CDR3 is CASSLALMGAGDTQYF. CDR3 sequence (DNA): TGTGCCAGCAGCTTAGCCCTGATGGGGGCCGGAGATACGCAGTATTTT.

This clone was recorded only once. This chain connects TRBV19 to TRBJ2-6; 7 nucleotides align to TRBD2. The trim removed 1 base at V and 0 bases at J, leaving 0 bases unmatched. The CDR3 sequence is 16 residues long. Germline-derived CDR1 and CDR2 are LNHDA and SQIVND (reference sequence). The CDR3 spells CASSIGEGSGANVLTF. In DNA, the CDR3 is TGTGCCAGTAGTATAGGGGAGGGCTCTGGGGCCAACGTCCTGACTTTC.

In DNA, the CDR3 is TGTGCCAGCAGGCCCCTAGCAGTCACCGGGGAGCTGTTTTTT. The encoded protein is CASRPLAVTGELFF. The chain employs TRBV7-2 and TRBJ2-2, with a weak D call TRBD2 (5 bases). The CDR3 consists of 14 residues. Germline V gene lookup returns CDR1 SGHTA and CDR2 FQGNSA. Trimming shortened V by 6 bases and J by 4 bases, and 12 bases separated the two germline ends.

The rearrangement links TRBV5-5 to TRBJ2-1, with 7 positions matching TRBD2. This CDR3 is built from 15 residues. Germline CDR1 is SGHKS and CDR2 is YYEKEE (reference sequence). V gave up 0 bases and J gave up 8 bases; unmatched junction bases: 8. CDR3 in DNA: TGTGCCAGCAGCTTGGTACCCAGCGGGACCGATGAGCAGTTCTTC. Protein sequence: CASSLVPSGTDEQFF.

The chain uses TRBV4-2 and TRBJ2-3, with 16 bases aligning to TRBD2. The CDR3 covers 19 residues. Trimming took 5 bases from V and 0 from J; bases not matched to a gene: 8. Per the germline V gene, CDR1 is LGHNA and CDR2 is YNFKEQ. The DNA for the CDR3 is TGTGCCAGCAGCTGGACCGGGACTAGCGGGAGGGTGAGCACAGATACGCAGTATTTT. This sequence encodes CASSWTGTSGRVSTDTQYF.

The chain uses TRBV28 and TRBJ2-7, with D perhaps matching TRBD2 (5 bases). CDR1 and CDR2 from the germline V gene are MDHEN and SYDVKM. The CDR3 is 12 residues long. Trimming stripped 8 bases from V and 1 base from J, with 9 bases between. The CDR3 here is CASGLRSYEQYF. The CDR3 DNA sequence: TGTGCCAGCGGACTGCGATCCTACGAGCAGTACTTC.

The table lists this clone with a few counts. This chain links TRBV7-6 with TRBJ2-1; tentative D call: TRBD2 (6 bases). Germline CDR1 is SGHVS and CDR2 is FNYEAQ. V was trimmed by 5 bases and J by 7 bases, leaving 24 bases between them. The CDR3 has 17 residues. This chain's CDR3 is CASSPEGSGPDENEQFF. The CDR3, as DNA: TGTGCCAGCAGCCCGGAGGGGTCCGGGCCTGATGAGAATGAGCAGTTCTTC.

The gene calls are TRBV4-2 and TRBJ1-1; 7 positions match TRBD1. With 4 bases clipped from V and 3 bases from J, the junction kept 8 bases outside the gene matches. CDR1 is LGHNA, CDR2 YNFKEQ, per germline. This CDR3 contains 15 residues. The CDR3 coding sequence is TGTGCCAGCAGCCGTTCCGGGACAGATCACACTGAAGCTTTCTTT. It specifies CASSRSGTDHTEAFF.

The chain couples TRBV11-2 to TRBJ2-7; 14 positions agree with TRBD2. V was pared by 0 bases and J by 5 bases, with 15 bases of the junction left unmatched. The CDR3 sequence is 20 residues long. Per the germline V gene, CDR1 is SGHAT and CDR2 is FQNNGV. The chain's CDR3 is CASSLDETSGRASGTHEQYF. CDR3 sequence (DNA): TGTGCCAGCAGCTTAGATGAGACTAGCGGGAGGGCCTCGGGTACCCACGAGCAGTACTTC.

This sequence joins TRBV19 and TRBJ2-1; D might be TRBD1 (6 bases). The V and J ends lost 3 bases and 6 bases respectively, with 12 bases between them. The V gene's germline CDR1 is LNHDA and CDR2 SQIVND (reference sequence). The CDR3 totals 14 residues. For the CDR3, the DNA is TGTGCCAGTAGTATCGTGGGGGCGTCCAATGAGCAGTTCTTC. It is translated as CASSIVGASNEQFF.

The rearrangement links TRBV5-6 to TRBJ2-1; 10 bases fit TRBD2. Germline CDR1 is SGHDT and CDR2 is YYEEEE. J gave up 7 bases and V 3 bases, and 7 bases lay outside the gene matches. CDR3 size: 15 residues. CDR3 in amino acids: CASSYSSGRRNEQFF. CDR3 nucleotides: TGTGCCAGCAGCTATTCTAGCGGGAGACGTAATGAGCAGTTCTTC.

The chain combines TRBV29-1 with TRBJ2-7, with TRBD1 matching 10 bases. The CDR3 runs to 17 residues. The germline CDR1 and CDR2 sequences are SQVTM and ANQGSEA. Trimming took 2 bases from V and 3 from J; bases not matched to a gene: 13. CDR3 sequence (DNA): TGCAGCGTTGAAAGAGGGGGACAGGGGCTCTCTAACTACGAGCAGTACTTC. This gives the protein CSVERGGQGLSNYEQYF.

The chain joins TRBV5-1 to TRBJ1-2, with 11 bases aligning to TRBD1. The CDR3 totals 14 residues. The trim removed 5 bases at V and 7 bases at J, leaving 7 bases unmatched. Germline V gene lookup returns CDR1 SGHRS and CDR2 YFSETQ. DNA for the CDR3: TGCGCCAGCAGTTCGGACAGGGGGCACGGTGGCTACACCTTC. This sequence encodes CASSSDRGHGGYTF.

The V call is TRBV15, the J call TRBJ2-1; a weak D match, TRBD1 (5 bases). Trimming took 1 base from V and 2 from J, leaving 12 bases between them. In germline, CDR1 is LNHNV, CDR2 YYDKDF (reference sequence). CDR3 length: 16 residues. The CDR3 is CATSRGAGIPYNEQFF. Here the CDR3 DNA reads TGTGCCACCAGCAGAGGGGCAGGGATACCCTACAATGAGCAGTTCTTC.

The chain is built from TRBV9 and TRBJ2-5; 7 bases map to TRBD2. Germline CDR1 SGDLS, CDR2 YYNGEE. V was clipped by 0 bases and J by 1 base; unmatched bases: 3. There are 15 residues in the CDR3. The chain's CDR3 is CASSVAQRGQETQYF. The CDR3 DNA sequence: TGTGCCAGCAGCGTAGCTCAGCGGGGCCAAGAGACCCAGTACTTC.